This T cell receptor (beta chain) was sequenced during a study of blood T cell repertoires in COVID-19 (dated by TCRdb to between 2020 and 2021). Study-level background: Samples covering the acute and convalescent phases of COVID-19 were provided by collaborators in the United States, Italy and Spain. The prospective study material was composed of cDNA or gDNA derived from T cells, B-cell-depleted T cells, or PBMCs. Deeply sampled blood TCRbeta repertoires from subjects exposed to, actively infected with, or recovered from COVID-19 were included in the dataset. A freely available public database, intended as a resource for researchers studying the immune response to SARS-CoV-2, is where the repertoires were released. Samples came from the ongoing ImmuneRACE study (first 160 participants) plus 1,254 subjects from 6 global collaborators. A de-identified subject ID, COVID-19 status, age in years and sex were almost always included in the sample metadata. Where available, HLA class I and class II types were obtained from metadata supplied by the sample provider rather than from assay-based typing. Broad study findings and their caveats: The quantity of clinical and demographic metadata differed by source and by participant and was supplied without curation.

V is pruned by 0 bases and J by 4 bases, leaving 15 bases of the junction without a gene match. The CDR3 starts with the cysteine, ends with the phenylalanine, and has 19 residues. Of all the DNA, just the CDR3 is kept, 57 bases in frame from base 1. CDR1 and CDR2 are drawn from the germline V gene (reference sequence): MNHEY, SMNVEV. TCRbeta CDR3 regions were amplified from genomic DNA using the immunoSEQ Assay, a bias-controlled multiplex PCR. Under the source paper's analysis protocol: The number of nucleated cells in each sample was estimated from the amplification of reference gene primers within the assay. Sequence reads were collapsed and filtered to measure the absolute abundance of every unique TCRbeta CDR3 rearrangement. For each sample, productive Simpson clonality was calculated by taking the square root of Simpson's diversity index across productive rearrangements. TCRdb provides this immuneACCESS table in a form limited to in-frame rearrangements. Some clones are lacking; in checked studies, under half of them reflect an unresolved V gene, and why the rest are absent is not known. V, J and clone size are taken as reported in that table, and D and trimming were inferred from the DNA itself. The sample table contains approximately 82,000 clones; only one count was recorded for 82% of them. 6% to 7.5% of the sample rests with the top ten.

Collaborating institutions collected whole blood in K2EDTA tubes following their own protocols. For TCRbeta analysis, collaborators shipped samples as frozen whole blood, isolated PBMCs, or DNA extracted from either of those sample types. This clone has only one observation. Its antigen is not yet known. No per-base quality is available; no much larger clone lies one base away. The sample taken for sequencing was peripheral blood. The chain was built from TRBV27 and TRBJ1-2; 9 middle bases align to TRBD1. The TCR comes from a man in his fifties with active or convalescent COVID-19. The nucleotides are TGTGCCAGCAGTTTATCGTTGGGACAGGGTGATCCAAGGTCCTATGGCTACACCTTC. It translates as CASSLSLGQGDPRSYGYTF.